The subject of this entry is one T cell receptor (beta chain). Its specificity is not known. This entry belongs to a study of PD-1 blockade in classical Hodgkin lymphoma. The study, taken as a whole, reports: Patients starting nivolumab less than 1 year after ASCT had lower diversity and were excluded from later analyses. Complete responders' baseline diversity resembled that of newly diagnosed patients. Repertoire difference causes, possibly disease activity or prior therapy, remain undefined.

Generated by immunoSEQ multiplex PCR, the TCRdb table keeps only in-frame clones and is missing some. The sample lists around 99,000 clones, 81% occurring once. No patient escaped relapse after autologous stem cell transplantation, and brentuximab vedotin exposure varied. Complete response, partial response or progressive disease were the best responses. This TCR was sampled from a human donor with classical Hodgkin lymphoma. The material was peripheral blood mononuclear cells (PBMCs), obtained before the second cycle of nivolumab.

The CDR3 bases are TGTGCCCTACTCAGTGATGCGAACACCGGGGAGCTGTTTTTT. Translated: CALLSDANTGELFF. The gene calls are TRBV6-5 and TRBJ2-2; D gene ambiguous. V lost 11 bases to trimming and J lost 0 bases, with 13 bases between them. The germline gives CDR1 MNHEY, CDR2 SVGAGI. The CDR3 loop spans 14 amino acids.